A selection of T cell receptor beta chains follows, all from one sample in a study of blood T cell repertoires in COVID-19. This table comes from immunoSEQ multiplex PCR, and its TCRdb copy is limited to in-frame clones, with some not included. The sample carries 150,000 or so clones, approximately 91% recorded once. What was sequenced was peripheral blood. The receptors originated from a woman in her 70s with acute or convalescent COVID-19. Both conserved end residues are part of each CDR3. A D gene is named only where the DNA matches it firmly.

V gene	D gene	J gene	CDR3 DNA	CDR3 protein
TRBV10-1	TRBD1	TRBJ1-3	TGCGCCAGCAGCTCCGGGACAGGGAAGGGGTACTCTGGAAACACCATATATTTT	CASSSGTGKGYSGNTIYF
TRBV6-5	TRBD2	TRBJ2-7	TGTGCCAGCAGTTACTCAACTAGCGGGGGCCCCTACGAGCAGTACTTC	CASSYSTSGGPYEQYF
TRBV6-6	TRBD1	TRBJ1-1	TGTGCCAGCAGTCCCCAGGACAGGGTCGGAACTGAAGCTTTCTTT	CASSPQDRVGTEAFF
TRBV7-3	NA	TRBJ2-7	TGTGCCAGCAGCGCGGGACCCCCCTACGAGCAGTACTTC	CASSAGPPYEQYF
TRBV6-2/TRBV6-3	NA	TRBJ2-7	TGTGCCAGCAGTAGAACAGGGGAGCAGTACTTC	CASSRTGEQYF
TRBV11-1	TRBD2	TRBJ2-1	TGTGCCAGCAGCTTCGGGGCGGGGGGTACCTACAATGAGCAGTTCTTC	CASSFGAGGTYNEQFF
TRBV6-6	TRBD1	TRBJ2-7	TGTGCCAGCAGTAGAGAGGGACAGACCTACGAGCAGTACTTC	CASSREGQTYEQYF
TRBV6-5	NA	TRBJ1-3	TGTGCCAGCAGGCTGGGAGGGGCACGGGGAAACACCATATATTTT	CASRLGGARGNTIYF
TRBV7-9	TRBD1	TRBJ2-5	TGTGCCAGCAGCTTACTAGGACAGGGGGAGACCCAGTACTTC	CASSLLGQGETQYF
TRBV5-8	TRBD1	TRBJ1-6	TGTGCCAGCATCACGACAGGGAGGAATTCACCCCTCCACTTT	CASITTGRNSPLHF
TRBV18	TRBD1	TRBJ2-7	TGTGCCAGCTCACTTACCGTCGACAGGGACGAGCAGTACTTC	CASSLTVDRDEQYF
TRBV18	NA	TRBJ1-3	TGTGCCAGCTCACCCTTTGACCCAGGGACTGGAAACACCATATATTTT	CASSPFDPGTGNTIYF
TRBV9	NA	TRBJ1-1	TGTGCCAGCAGCCGGGGTGGGGACACTGAAGCTTTCTTT	CASSRGGDTEAFF
TRBV11-2	NA	TRBJ2-1	TGTGCCAGCAGCTTATCGGGACAAATCTACAACGAGCAGTTCTTC	CASSLSGQIYNEQFF
TRBV7-9	TRBD2	TRBJ2-2	TGTGCCAGCAGCTTAGAGCGGGGGGCCACCGGGGAGCTGTTTTTT	CASSLERGATGELFF
TRBV29-1	TRBD1	TRBJ1-2	TGCAGCGTATCTACAGGGGGAAACTATGGCTACACCTTC	CSVSTGGNYGYTF
TRBV9	NA	TRBJ2-3	TGTGCCAGCAGCGACGAGATCGTAGCAGATACGCAGTATTTT	CASSDEIVADTQYF
TRBV30	TRBD1	TRBJ2-6	TGTGCCTCTCCTAGGACAGGGCGCTCTGGGGCCAACGTCCTGACTTTC	CASPRTGRSGANVLTF